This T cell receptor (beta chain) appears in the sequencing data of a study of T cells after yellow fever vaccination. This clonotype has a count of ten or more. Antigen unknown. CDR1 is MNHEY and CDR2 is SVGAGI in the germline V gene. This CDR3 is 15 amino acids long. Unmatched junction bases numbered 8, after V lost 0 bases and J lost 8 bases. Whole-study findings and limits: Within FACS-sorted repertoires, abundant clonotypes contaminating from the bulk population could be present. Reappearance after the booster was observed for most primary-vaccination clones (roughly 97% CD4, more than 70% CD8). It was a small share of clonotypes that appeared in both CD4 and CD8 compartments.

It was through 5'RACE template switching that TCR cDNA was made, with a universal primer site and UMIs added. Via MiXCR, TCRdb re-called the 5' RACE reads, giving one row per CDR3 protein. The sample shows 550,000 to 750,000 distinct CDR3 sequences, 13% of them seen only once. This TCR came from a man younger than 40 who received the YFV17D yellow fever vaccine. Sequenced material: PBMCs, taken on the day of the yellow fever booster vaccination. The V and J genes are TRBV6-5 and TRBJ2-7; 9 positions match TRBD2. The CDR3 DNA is TGTGCCAGCAGTTACTCAGGGGAGACTAGCGGCCAGCAGTACTTC. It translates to CASSYSGETSGQQYF.